This passage covers 16 T cell receptor beta chains from one sample sequenced in a study of blood T cell repertoires in COVID-19. The repertoire was sequenced with immunoSEQ multiplex PCR; TCRdb's copy has only in-frame clones and lacks some. This table holds about 140,000 clones, 75% to 90% found once. Sequenced sample: PBMCs or T cells enriched from blood (not recorded which). The receptors were sampled from a man between 60 and 75 years old who had recovered from COVID-19.

The V and J genes are TRBV7-6 and TRBJ2-3, with 11 bases fitting TRBD2. CDR1 and CDR2 (germline): SGHVS, FNYEAQ. The CDR3 length is 16 residues. V was clipped by 5 bases and J by 4 bases; unmatched bases: 8. CDR3 in amino acids: CASSHSGGARADTQYF. DNA for the CDR3: TGTGCCAGCAGCCATAGCGGGGGGGCCAGGGCAGATACGCAGTATTTT.

The chain is built from TRBV21-1 and TRBJ2-7; the table's D gene call, TRBD1, was not cross checked with the DNA. TRBV21-1 is noted as a pseudogene. This CDR3 contains 10 residues. The DNA for the CDR3 is TGTGCCAGCACCCACTACGAGCAGTACTTC. This gives the protein CASTHYEQYF.

The V call is TRBV10-2, the J call TRBJ2-2, with TRBD2 matching 10 bases. V shed 2 bases and J 13 bases; nucleotides not matched to a gene: 10. Germline V gives CDR1 WSHSY, CDR2 SAAADI. This CDR3 contains 15 residues. The CDR3 coding sequence is TGCGCCAGCAGTGAGATGGTAGCGGGAGGTTTGGGGCTGTTTTTT. Its protein product is CASSEMVAGGLGLFF.

This clone was seen once. This chain uses TRBV19 with TRBJ2-1, with TRBD2 identical over 12 bases. This CDR3 has 17 amino acids. Germline lookup yields CDR1 LNHDA and CDR2 SQIVND (reference sequence). Trimming removed 5 bases from V and 3 bases from J; junction bases left unmatched: 8. The CDR3 sequence is CASSPRTSGVHYNEQFF. The CDR3 DNA reads TGTGCCAGTAGTCCTCGGACTAGCGGGGTTCACTACAATGAGCAGTTCTTC.

The DNA for the CDR3 is TGTGCCAGCAGTTTATCGGGGTACGGTCAGCCCCAGCATTTT. This codes for CASSLSGYGQPQHF. The chain joins TRBV28 to TRBJ1-5, with no clear D. Germline V gives CDR1 MDHEN, CDR2 SYDVKM. This CDR3 contains 14 residues. Trimming removed 1 base from V and 6 bases from J, with 10 bases in between.

The rearrangement joins TRBV9 to TRBJ1-4; D not certain. The CDR3 sequence is 14 residues long. Germline CDR1 reads SGDLS; CDR2 reads YYNGEE. Trimming cost V 7 bases and J 6 bases, with 16 bases left between them. In DNA form, the CDR3 reads TGTGCCAGCCAAAAAGGAGGTAGCGATGAAAAACTGTTTTTT. Translation: CASQKGGSDEKLFF.

The chain uses TRBV2 and TRBJ1-2, with D unclear. The V and J ends lost 8 bases and 3 bases respectively, with 7 bases between them. CDR1 is SNHLY, CDR2 FYNNEI, per germline. The CDR3 consists of 11 residues. This CDR3 reads CASRSDYGYTF. Written as DNA, the CDR3 is TGTGCCAGCCGCAGCGACTATGGCTACACCTTC.

The chain is built from TRBV19 and TRBJ2-1, with a weak D call TRBD2 (6 bases). Germline CDR1 reads LNHDA; CDR2 reads SQIVND (reference sequence). This CDR3 has 13 amino acids. V lost 0 bases to trimming and J lost 11 bases, with 11 bases between them. The CDR3 reads CASSIESLAKQFF. Written as DNA, the CDR3 is TGTGCCAGTAGTATAGAATCCCTAGCGAAGCAGTTCTTC.

The chain joins TRBV27 to TRBJ2-7; no reliable D call. This CDR3 contains 14 residues. V was trimmed by 2 bases and J by 2 bases, leaving 10 bases between them. Germline CDR1 and CDR2: MNHEY and SMNVEV (reference sequence). The CDR3 sequence: CASSLGDGAYEQYF. CDR3 in DNA: TGTGCCAGCAGTTTAGGTGACGGAGCCTACGAGCAGTACTTC.

V and J are TRBV7-9 and TRBJ2-2; the D is unclear. The CDR3 length is 16 residues. Germline V lookup: CDR1 SEHNR, CDR2 FQNEAQ (reference sequence). The V end was cut by 3 bases, the J end by 2 bases, with 13 bases between. CDR3 DNA sequence: TGTGCCAGCAGCTTTGGGCTACTTGCCAACACCGGGGAGCTGTTTTTT. It yields the protein CASSFGLLANTGELFF.

V usage is TRBV29-1 and J usage is TRBJ1-2, with TRBD1 identical over 7 bases. V dropped 8 bases and J dropped 14; count of bases not matched to a gene: 14. CDR3 length: 11 residues. Germline loops: CDR1 SQVTM, CDR2 ANQGSEA. Here the CDR3 reads CSLRQGDQRTF. CDR3 in DNA: TGCAGCTTAAGACAGGGTGATCAACGGACCTTC.

This chain uses TRBV3-1 (or the pseudogene TRBV3-2) with TRBJ1-5; 8 nucleotides match TRBD1. The CDR3 has 15 amino acids. Germline CDR1 LGHDT, CDR2 YNNKEL (reference sequence). The trim removed 4 bases at V and 0 bases at J, leaving 2 bases unmatched. This CDR3 is CASSLGTGSNQPQHF. In DNA, the CDR3 is TGTGCCAGCAGCCTTGGGACAGGTAGCAATCAGCCCCAGCATTTT.

The CDR3 reads CASSLKAWGTGKGYTF. The CDR3 DNA sequence: TGTGCCAGCAGTTTAAAGGCCTGGGGGACAGGCAAGGGCTACACCTTC. The rearrangement links TRBV27 to TRBJ1-2, with TRBD1 matching over 8 bases. Germline V gene lookup returns CDR1 MNHEY and CDR2 SMNVEV (reference sequence). J gave up 8 bases and V 2 bases, and 13 bases lay outside the gene matches. This CDR3 is built from 16 residues.

The chain recombines TRBV5-1 with TRBJ1-1; 7 positions agree with TRBD1. This CDR3 comprises 14 residues. In germline, CDR1 is SGHRS, CDR2 YFSETQ. J lost 1 base, V lost 4 bases, and 4 bases had no gene match. Here the CDR3 reads CASSVTGTNTEAFF. The CDR3 DNA reads TGCGCCAGCAGCGTGACAGGGACGAACACTGAAGCTTTCTTT.

This rearrangement joins TRBV24-1 to TRBJ1-4; possibly TRBD1 for D (5 bases). The V end was cut by 3 bases, the J end by 8 bases, with 12 bases between. Germline lookup yields CDR1 KGHDR and CDR2 SFDVKD. The CDR3 is 14 amino acids. The CDR3 region is CATSDRTRGEKLFF. The CDR3 DNA reads as TGTGCCACCAGTGATCGGACGCGGGGGGAAAAACTGTTTTTT.

This clone was detected a few times. The chain has TRBV2 and TRBJ1-5; 12 bases align to TRBD1. CDR3 size: 14 residues. Germline loops: CDR1 SNHLY, CDR2 FYNNEI. Trimming took 6 bases from V and 6 from J; bases not matched to a gene: 3. The CDR3 is CASRGQGAGQPQHF. CDR3 nucleotide sequence: TGTGCCAGCAGGGGACAGGGGGCGGGTCAGCCCCAGCATTTT.